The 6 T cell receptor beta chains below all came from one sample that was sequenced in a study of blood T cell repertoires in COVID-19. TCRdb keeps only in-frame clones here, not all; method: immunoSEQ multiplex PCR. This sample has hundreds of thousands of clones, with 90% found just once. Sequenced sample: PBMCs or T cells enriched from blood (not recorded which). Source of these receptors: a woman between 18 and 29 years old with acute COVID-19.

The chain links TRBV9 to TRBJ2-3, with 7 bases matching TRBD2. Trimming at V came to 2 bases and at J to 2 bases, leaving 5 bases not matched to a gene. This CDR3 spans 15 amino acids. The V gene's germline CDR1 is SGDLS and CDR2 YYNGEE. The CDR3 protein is CASSVGGSYTDTQYF. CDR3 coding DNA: TGTGCCAGCAGCGTTGGCGGGAGCTACACAGATACGCAGTATTTT.

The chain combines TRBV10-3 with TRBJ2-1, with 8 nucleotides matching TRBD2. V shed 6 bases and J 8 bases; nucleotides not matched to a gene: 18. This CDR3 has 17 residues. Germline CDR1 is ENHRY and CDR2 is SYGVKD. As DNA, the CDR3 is TGTGCCATCAGCGCCGATCCGAGCGGGGGTTATGTCGATGAGCAGTTCTTC. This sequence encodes CAISADPSGGYVDEQFF.

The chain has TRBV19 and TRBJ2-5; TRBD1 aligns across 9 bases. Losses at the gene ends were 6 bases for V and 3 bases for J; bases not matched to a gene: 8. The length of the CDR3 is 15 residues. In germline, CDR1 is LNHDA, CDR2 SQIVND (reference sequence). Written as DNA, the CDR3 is TGTGCCAGTAGCCAACAGGGGGCGCGGGAAGAGACCCAGTACTTC. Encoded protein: CASSQQGAREETQYF.

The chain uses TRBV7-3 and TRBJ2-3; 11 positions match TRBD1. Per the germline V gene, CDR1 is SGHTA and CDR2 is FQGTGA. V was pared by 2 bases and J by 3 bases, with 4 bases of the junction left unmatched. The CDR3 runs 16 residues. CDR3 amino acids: CASSLWTGGGTDTQYF. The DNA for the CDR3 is TGTGCCAGCAGCTTATGGACAGGGGGCGGGACAGATACGCAGTATTTT. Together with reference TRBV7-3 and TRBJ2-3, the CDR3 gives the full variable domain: GAGVSQTPSNKVTEKGKYVELRCDPISGHTALYWYRQSLGQGPEFLIYFQGTGAADDSGLPNDRFFAVRPEGSVSTLKIQRTERGDSAVYLCASSLWTGGGTDTQYFGPGTRLTVL.

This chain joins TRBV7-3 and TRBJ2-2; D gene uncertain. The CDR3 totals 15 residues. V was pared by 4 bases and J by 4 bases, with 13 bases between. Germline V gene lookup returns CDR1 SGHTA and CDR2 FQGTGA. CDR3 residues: CASSSLVTGTGELFF. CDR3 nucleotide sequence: TGTGCCAGCAGCTCTCTCGTTACCGGCACCGGGGAGCTGTTTTTT.

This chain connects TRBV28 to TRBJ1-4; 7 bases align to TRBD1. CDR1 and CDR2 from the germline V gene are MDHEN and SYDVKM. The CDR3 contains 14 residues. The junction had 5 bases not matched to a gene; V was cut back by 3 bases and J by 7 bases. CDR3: CASSFPGTAEKLFF. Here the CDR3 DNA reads TGTGCCAGCAGTTTTCCCGGGACAGCTGAAAAACTGTTTTTT.